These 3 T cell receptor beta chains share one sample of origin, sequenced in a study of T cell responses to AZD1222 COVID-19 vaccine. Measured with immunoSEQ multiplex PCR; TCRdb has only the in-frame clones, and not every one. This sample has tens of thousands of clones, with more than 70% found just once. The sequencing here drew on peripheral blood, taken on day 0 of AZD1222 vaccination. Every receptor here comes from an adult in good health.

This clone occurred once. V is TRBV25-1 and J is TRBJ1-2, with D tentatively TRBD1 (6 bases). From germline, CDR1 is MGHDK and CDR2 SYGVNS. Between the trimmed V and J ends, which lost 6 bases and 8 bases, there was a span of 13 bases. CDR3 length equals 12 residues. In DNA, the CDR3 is TGTGCCAGCAGAGACAGGCATGAGGGCTACACCTTC. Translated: CASRDRHEGYTF.

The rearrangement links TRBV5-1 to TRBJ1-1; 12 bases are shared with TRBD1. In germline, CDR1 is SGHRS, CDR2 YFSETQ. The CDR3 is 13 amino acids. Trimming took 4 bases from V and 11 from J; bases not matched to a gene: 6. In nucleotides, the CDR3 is TGCGCCAGCAGCCCGGGACAGGGGGCGGGCGCTTTCTTT. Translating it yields CASSPGQGAGAFF.

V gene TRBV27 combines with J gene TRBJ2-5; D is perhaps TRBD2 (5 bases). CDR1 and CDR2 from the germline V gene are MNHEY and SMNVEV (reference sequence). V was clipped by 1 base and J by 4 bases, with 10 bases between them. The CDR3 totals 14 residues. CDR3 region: CASSLLGVGETQYF. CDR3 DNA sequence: TGTGCCAGCAGTTTATTGGGAGTGGGAGAGACCCAGTACTTC.